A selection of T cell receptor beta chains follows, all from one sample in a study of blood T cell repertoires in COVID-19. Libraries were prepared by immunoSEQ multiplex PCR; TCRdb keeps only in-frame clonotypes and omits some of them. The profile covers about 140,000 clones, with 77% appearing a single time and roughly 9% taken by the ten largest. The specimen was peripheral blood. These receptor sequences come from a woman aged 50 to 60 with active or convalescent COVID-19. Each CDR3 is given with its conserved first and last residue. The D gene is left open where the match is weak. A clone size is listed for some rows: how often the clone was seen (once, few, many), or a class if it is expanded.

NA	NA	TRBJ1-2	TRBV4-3	CASSQERGSLSGYTF	TGCGCCAGCAGCCAAGAGCGGGGGTCCCTATCTGGCTACACCTTC
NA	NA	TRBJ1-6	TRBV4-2	CASSQGEGVSPLHF	TGTGCCAGCAGCCAAGGGGAAGGGGTCTCACCCCTCCACTTT
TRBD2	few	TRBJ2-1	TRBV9	CASSEEQTSGYSYNEQFF	TGTGCCAGCAGCGAAGAACAGACTAGCGGGTACTCCTACAATGAGCAGTTCTTC
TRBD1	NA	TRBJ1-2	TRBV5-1	CASSLGQGRANYGYTF	TGCGCCAGCAGCTTGGGACAGGGGAGGGCTAACTATGGCTACACCTTC
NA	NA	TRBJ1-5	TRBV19	CASSIGTGRFSNQPQHF	TGTGCCAGTAGTATAGGAACAGGACGATTTAGCAATCAGCCCCAGCATTTT
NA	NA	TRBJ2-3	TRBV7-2	CASRWRGGTDTQYF	TGTGCCAGCAGGTGGCGGGGTGGCACAGATACGCAGTATTTT
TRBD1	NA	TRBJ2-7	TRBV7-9	CASRPGTGGSYEQYF	TGTGCCAGCAGGCCCGGGACAGGGGGGTCCTACGAGCAGTACTTC
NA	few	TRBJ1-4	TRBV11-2	CASSPRGAATNEKLFF	TGTGCCAGCAGCCCGCGGGGGGCCGCAACTAATGAAAAACTGTTTTTT
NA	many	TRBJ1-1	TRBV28	CASRPGGRTEAFF	TGTGCCAGCAGGCCGGGTGGCCGGACTGAAGCTTTCTTT
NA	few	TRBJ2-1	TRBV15	CATITSTRKDTNEQFF	TGTGCCACAATTACTTCGACTAGAAAGGATACCAATGAGCAGTTCTTC
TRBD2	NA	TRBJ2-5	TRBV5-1	CASSLSSGGSEETQYF	TGCGCCAGCAGCTTATCTAGCGGGGGGTCCGAAGAGACCCAGTACTTC